Listed below are T cell receptor beta chains from one sample, sequenced in a study of blood T cell repertoires in COVID-19. Here immunoSEQ multiplex PCR was the method, and the copy in TCRdb shows in-frame clones only, minus some. This sample has 200,000 to 250,000 clones, with under 85% found just once. The sequenced sample was peripheral blood. The receptors derive from a man between 25 and 39 years old who had recovered from COVID-19. The CDR3 runs from the conserved cysteine through the conserved F or W. Each record gives: D gene, V gene, J gene, clone size, CDR3 protein, CDR3 DNA. A D gene is named only where the DNA matches it firmly. Size is omitted from some rows. Given values are once, few, many or a class for expanded clones.

.	TRBV18	TRBJ1-5	.	CASSPRGGTNQPQHF	TGTGCCAGCTCACCACGGGGCGGAACAAATCAGCCCCAGCATTTT
TRBD1	TRBV7-8	TRBJ1-4	.	CASRDRGDVKLFF	TGTGCCAGCAGAGACAGGGGAGACGTAAAACTGTTTTTT
TRBD2	TRBV5-4	TRBJ2-1	once	CASSAGGGFYEQFF	TGTGCCAGCAGCGCCGGCGGGGGTTTCTATGAGCAGTTCTTC
TRBD1	TRBV9	TRBJ2-1	.	CASSVGTGLYNEQFF	TGTGCCAGCAGCGTAGGGACAGGGCTCTACAATGAGCAGTTCTTC
TRBD1	TRBV5-4	TRBJ1-4	.	CASSRQGMGEKLFF	TGTGCCAGCAGCAGACAGGGAATGGGTGAAAAACTGTTTTTT
TRBD1	TRBV18	TRBJ1-2	.	CASSLTDRVGNGYTF	TGTGCCAGCTCACTGACGGACAGGGTGGGGAATGGCTACACCTTC
TRBD2	TRBV9	TRBJ2-3	once	CASSPLSGGDGQYF	TGTGCCAGCAGCCCTCTGAGCGGGGGGGATGGGCAGTATTTT
TRBD1	TRBV11-2	TRBJ1-5	.	CASSFTGDQPQHF	TGTGCCAGCAGTTTTACAGGGGATCAGCCCCAGCATTTT
TRBD1	TRBV6-5	TRBJ1-2	.	CASTPGQGSYGYTF	TGTGCCAGCACCCCGGGACAGGGATCCTATGGCTACACCTTC
.	TRBV6-5	TRBJ1-1	.	CASRQQGSGTEAFF	TGTGCCAGCAGACAACAGGGTTCGGGCACTGAAGCTTTCTTT
.	TRBV7-9	TRBJ1-1	.	CASSLRGVDTEAFF	TGTGCCAGCAGCCTCCGCGGAGTGGACACTGAAGCTTTCTTT
.	TRBV7-2	TRBJ2-1	once	CASALRGDIYNEQFF	TGTGCCAGCGCGCTTCGGGGGGACATTTACAATGAGCAGTTCTTC